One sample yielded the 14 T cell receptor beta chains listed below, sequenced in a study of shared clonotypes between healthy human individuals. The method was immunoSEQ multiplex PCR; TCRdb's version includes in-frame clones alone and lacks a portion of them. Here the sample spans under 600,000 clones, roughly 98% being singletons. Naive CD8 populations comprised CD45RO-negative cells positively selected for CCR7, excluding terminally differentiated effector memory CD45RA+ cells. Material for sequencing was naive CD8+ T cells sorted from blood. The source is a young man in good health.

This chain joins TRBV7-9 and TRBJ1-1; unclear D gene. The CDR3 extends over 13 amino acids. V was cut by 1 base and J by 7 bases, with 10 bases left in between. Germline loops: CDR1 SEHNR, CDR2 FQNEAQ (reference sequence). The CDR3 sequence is CASSLGALDEAFF. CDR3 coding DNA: TGTGCCAGCAGCTTAGGGGCCTTAGATGAAGCTTTCTTT.

Written as DNA, the CDR3 is TGTGCCAGCAGCTTAGCGGGCGGGAGTTCCGGGGAGCTGTTTTTT. Protein sequence: CASSLAGGSSGELFF. The rearrangement joins TRBV7-6 to TRBJ2-2; TRBD2 matches 7 bases. The CDR3 covers 15 residues. Germline lookup yields CDR1 SGHVS and CDR2 FNYEAQ. V dropped 0 bases and J dropped 6; count of bases not matched to a gene: 4.

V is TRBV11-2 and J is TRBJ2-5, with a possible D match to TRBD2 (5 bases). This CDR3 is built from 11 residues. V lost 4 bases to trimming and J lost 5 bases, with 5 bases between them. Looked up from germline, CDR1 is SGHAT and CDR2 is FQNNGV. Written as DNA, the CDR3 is TGTGCCAGCAGCTGGAGGGAGACCCAGTACTTC. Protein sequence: CASSWRETQYF.

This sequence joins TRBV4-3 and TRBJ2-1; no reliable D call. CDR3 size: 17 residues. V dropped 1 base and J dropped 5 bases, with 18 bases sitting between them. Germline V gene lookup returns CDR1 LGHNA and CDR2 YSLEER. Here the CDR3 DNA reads TGCGCCAGCAGCCAAGGGGCGTCTAGGTCGGGCGACAATGAGCAGTTCTTC. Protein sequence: CASSQGASRSGDNEQFF.

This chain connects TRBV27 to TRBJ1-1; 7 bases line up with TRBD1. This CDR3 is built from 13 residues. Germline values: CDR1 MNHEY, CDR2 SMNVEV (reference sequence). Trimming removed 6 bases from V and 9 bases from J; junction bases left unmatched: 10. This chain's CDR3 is CASSPGTAGKAFF. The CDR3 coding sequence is TGTGCCAGCAGCCCTGGGACAGCAGGTAAAGCTTTCTTT.

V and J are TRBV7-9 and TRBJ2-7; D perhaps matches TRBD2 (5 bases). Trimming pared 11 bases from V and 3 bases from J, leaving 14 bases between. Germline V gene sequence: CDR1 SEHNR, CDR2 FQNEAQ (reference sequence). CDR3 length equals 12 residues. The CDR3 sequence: CAVRGGRYEQYF. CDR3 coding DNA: TGTGCCGTACGAGGAGGTCGCTACGAGCAGTACTTC.

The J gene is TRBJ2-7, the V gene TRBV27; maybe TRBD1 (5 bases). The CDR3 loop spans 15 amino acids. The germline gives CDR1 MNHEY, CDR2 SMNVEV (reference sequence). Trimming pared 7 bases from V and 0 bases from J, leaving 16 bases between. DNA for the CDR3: TGTGCCAGCACCCGGATCAGGGCTAACTCCTACGAGCAGTACTTC. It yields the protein CASTRIRANSYEQYF.

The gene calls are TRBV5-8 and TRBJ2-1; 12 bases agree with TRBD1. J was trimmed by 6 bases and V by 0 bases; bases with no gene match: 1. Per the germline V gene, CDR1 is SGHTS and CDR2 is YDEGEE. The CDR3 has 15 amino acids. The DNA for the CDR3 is TGTGCCAGCAGCTTGGGGGACAGGGGGCTCAATGAGCAGTTCTTC. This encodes CASSLGDRGLNEQFF.

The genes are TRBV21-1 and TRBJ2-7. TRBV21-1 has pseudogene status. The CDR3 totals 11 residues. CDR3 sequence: CASSARYEQYF. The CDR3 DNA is TGTGCCAGCAGCGCAAGATACGAGCAGTACTTC.

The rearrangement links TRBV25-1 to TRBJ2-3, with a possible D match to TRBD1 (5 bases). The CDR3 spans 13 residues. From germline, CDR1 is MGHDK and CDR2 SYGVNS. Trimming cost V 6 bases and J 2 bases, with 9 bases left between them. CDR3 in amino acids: CASSRVYTDTQYF. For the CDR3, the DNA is TGTGCCAGCAGCAGGGTTTACACAGATACGCAGTATTTT.

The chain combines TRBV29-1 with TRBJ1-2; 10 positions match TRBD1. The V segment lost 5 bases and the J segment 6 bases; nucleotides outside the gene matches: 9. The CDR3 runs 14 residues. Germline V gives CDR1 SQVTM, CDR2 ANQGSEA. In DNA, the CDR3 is TGCAGCGTTACCGGGACAGGGGCGGGTCATGGCTACACCTTC. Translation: CSVTGTGAGHGYTF.

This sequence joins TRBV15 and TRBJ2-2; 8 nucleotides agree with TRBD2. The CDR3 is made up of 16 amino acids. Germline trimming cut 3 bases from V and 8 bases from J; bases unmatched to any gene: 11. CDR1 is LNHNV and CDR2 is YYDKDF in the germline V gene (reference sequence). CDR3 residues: CATSSRTSQLAGELFF. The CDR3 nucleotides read TGTGCCACCAGCAGCCGGACTAGCCAGCTTGCGGGGGAGCTGTTTTTT.

The CDR3, as DNA: TGTGCCACCTTCCCGGGACAGGGCTACAATGAGCAGTTCTTC. As protein: CATFPGQGYNEQFF. The genes are TRBV19 and TRBJ2-1, with 9 bases that match TRBD1. CDR3 size: 14 residues. The ends lost 10 bases at V and 3 bases at J; junction bases unmatched: 7. CDR1 is LNHDA, CDR2 SQIVND, per germline (reference sequence). Supplemented by reference TRBV19 and TRBJ2-1, the full variable domain reads DGGITQSPKYLFRKEGQNVTLSCEQNLNHDAMYWYRQDPGQGLRLIYYSQIVNDFQKGDIAEGYSVSREKKESFPLTVTSAQKNPTAFYLCATFPGQGYNEQFFGPGTRLTVL.

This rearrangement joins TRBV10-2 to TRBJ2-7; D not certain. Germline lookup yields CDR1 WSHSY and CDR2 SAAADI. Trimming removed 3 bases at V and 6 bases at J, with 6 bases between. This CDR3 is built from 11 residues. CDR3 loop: CASSDTLEQYF. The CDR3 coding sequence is TGCGCCAGCAGTGATACTCTCGAGCAGTACTTC.